The 29 T cell receptor beta chains below were found in one sample sequenced in a study of blood T cells in healthy people across ages. The second PCR ran about 6 to 12 cycles with a sample-barcoded 5' primer and J-beta primers. Using its own MiXCR run on the 5' RACE reads, TCRdb lists one record per CDR3 protein. The data hold about 680,000 distinct CDR3 sequences, with 45% to 50% observed a single time. Specimen: blood. The receptors were sampled from an older woman in good health.

On this clonotype itself: This may come from a read error, since a much larger clone is one base off. The J gene is TRBJ2-5, the V gene TRBV5-6; a possible D gene is TRBD1 (7 bases). This CDR3 contains 15 residues. Germline CDR1 reads SGHDT; CDR2 reads YYEEEE. Here the CDR3 reads CASSSTGEVAETQCF. The CDR3 coding sequence is TGTGCCAGCAGCTCTACAGGGGAGGTAGCGGAGACCCAGTGCTTC.

This rearrangement joins TRBV20-1 to TRBJ2-1, with 9 bases matching TRBD2. Germline assignment: CDR1 DFQATT and CDR2 SNEGSKA (reference sequence). The J segment lost 11 bases and the V segment lost 1 base, leaving 3 bases of the junction unmatched. The CDR3 is 12 amino acids. The CDR3 loop is CSARAGTSKQFF. CDR3 nucleotides: TGCAGTGCTAGAGCCGGGACTAGCAAGCAGTTCTTC.

A word on this clonotype: A read error may produce the germline difference seen at one junction end. The chain has TRBV29-1 and TRBJ1-5, with D possibly being TRBD1 (5 bases). Germline V lookup: CDR1 SQVTM, CDR2 ANQGSEA. The CDR3 runs 15 residues. The CDR3 coding sequence is TGCAGCGTTGGTTTTGGGGGACGGGGGAATCAGCCCCGGCATTTT. Protein sequence: CSVGFGGRGNQPRHF.

J is TRBJ2-7 and V is TRBV28; TRBD2 matches 8 bases. The V gene end was trimmed by 3 bases and the J gene end by 6 bases; junction bases not matched to a gene: 10. Per germline, CDR1 MDHEN and CDR2 SYDVKM. The CDR3 is 15 residues long. CDR3: CASSFPGTREGEQYF. In nucleotides, the CDR3 is TGTGCCAGCAGTTTCCCCGGGACTAGAGAAGGCGAGCAGTACTTC. Full variable domain (remainder filled in from reference TRBV28 and TRBJ2-7): DVKVTQSSRYLVKRTGEKVFLECVQDMDHENMFWYRQDPGLGLRLIYFSYDVKMKEKGDIPEGYSVSREKKERFSLILESASTNQTSMYLCASSFPGTREGEQYFGPGTRLTVT.

J is TRBJ1-2 and V is TRBV7-2; 9 nucleotides agree with TRBD1. The CDR3 consists of 13 residues. Germline V lookup: CDR1 SGHTA, CDR2 FQGNSA. The ends lost 5 bases at V and 7 bases at J; junction bases unmatched: 5. CDR3 nucleotide sequence: TGTGCCAGCAGCCCACAGGGGGCGTCTGGCTACACCTTC. This encodes CASSPQGASGYTF.

This clonotype was seen ten or more times. A junction boundary mismatches the germline segment, possibly from a read error. The V and J genes are TRBV7-7 and TRBJ2-1, with a tentative D call TRBD2 (5 bases). This CDR3 has 13 residues. Per the germline V gene, CDR1 is SSHAT and CDR2 is FNYEAQ (reference sequence). The CDR3 spells CASSFRRNNEQFF. The CDR3 coding sequence is TGTGCTAGCAGCTTTAGGAGGAACAATGAGCAGTTCTTC.

The genes are TRBV20-1 and TRBJ1-2; D remains ambiguous. The CDR3 loop spans 15 amino acids. Germline V gene sequence: CDR1 DFQATT, CDR2 SNEGSKA (reference sequence). Trimming shortened V by 5 bases and J by 2 bases, and 18 bases separated the two germline ends. The CDR3 bases are TGCAGTGCTCCTCCAGGTGCAAAGACCAACTATGGCTACACCTTC. Translation: CSAPPGAKTNYGYTF.

The chain carries TRBV20-1 and TRBJ1-2; the match to TRBD1 covers 9 bases. Trimming removed 5 bases from V and 8 bases from J; junction bases left unmatched: 9. The germline CDR1 and CDR2 sequences are DFQATT and SNEGSKA (reference sequence). The CDR3 is made up of 13 amino acids. The CDR3 DNA reads TGCAGTGCTCGGGGGACAGGGAAGATAGGCTACACCTTC. Protein: CSARGTGKIGYTF.

This clonotype was seen only a few times. The chain uses TRBV7-2 and TRBJ2-3; unclear D gene. This CDR3 region has 14 residues. Trimming left V 5 bases short and J 4 bases short, with 13 bases between. Germline CDR1 and CDR2: SGHTA and FQGNSA. CDR3 DNA: TGTGCCAGCAGCACAGACAAGACCTCAGATACGCAGTATTTT. Its translation is CASSTDKTSDTQYF.

The chain joins TRBV24-1 to TRBJ2-3, with 7 positions matching TRBD2. CDR3 length: 15 amino acids. CDR1 is KGHDR, CDR2 SFDVKD, per germline. With V trimmed by 5 bases and J by 2 bases, 6 bases remained unmatched. The DNA of the CDR3 is TGTGCCACCAGTGTCACTAGCGATAACACAGATACGCAGTATTTT. Its protein product is CATSVTSDNTDTQYF.

This clonotype was found a few times. This rearrangement joins TRBV6-1 to TRBJ1-4; no clear D. Germline V gene data show CDR1 as MNHNS and CDR2 as SASEGT. This CDR3 region has 13 residues. With 7 bases removed from V and 5 bases from J, the gap between germline ends came to 11 bases. The CDR3 DNA is TGTGCCAGCACCACACCACCGAATGAAAAACTGTTTTTT. It is translated as CASTTPPNEKLFF.

This rearrangement joins TRBV20-1 to TRBJ2-5; perhaps D is TRBD1 or TRBD2 (6 bases each). Per the germline V gene, CDR1 is DFQATT and CDR2 is SNEGSKA (reference sequence). The germline V and J ends were trimmed by 5 bases and 2 bases, with 21 bases remaining between them. The CDR3 has 16 residues. CDR3 bases: TGCAGTGCTGGGGGCCCGCGGGGTAGTCGGCAAGAGACCCAGTACTTC. Translating it yields CSAGGPRGSRQETQYF.

The chain couples TRBV7-3 to TRBJ2-7; TRBD2 aligns across 8 bases. This CDR3 has 15 amino acids. V shed 5 bases and J 4 bases; nucleotides not matched to a gene: 10. Germline loops: CDR1 SGHTA, CDR2 FQGTGA. CDR3 region: CASSIGRAGAYEQYF. The CDR3 DNA follows: TGTGCCAGCAGCATCGGGAGAGCGGGAGCGTACGAGCAGTACTTC.

The chain couples TRBV25-1 to TRBJ2-7; TRBD1 agrees at 10 bases. Germline V lookup: CDR1 MGHDK, CDR2 SYGVNS. CDR3 length: 13 amino acids. After removal of 5 bases from V and 6 bases from J, the junction contained 4 bases not matched to a gene. DNA of the CDR3: TGTGCCAGCAGTTCCGGGACAGGGGTCGAGCAGTACTTC. This translates into CASSSGTGVEQYF.

The sample holds many counts of this clonotype. A read error may account for a junction end that differs from germline. The V gene is TRBV5-1, the J gene TRBJ2-7; tentative D call: TRBD1 (5 bases). The V gene's germline CDR1 is SGHRS and CDR2 YFSETQ. The CDR3 runs 14 residues. The DNA of the CDR3 is TGTGCCAGCAGTTTAGGGGCTGGAACCTACGAGCAGTACTTC. Translated, it gives CASSLGAGTYEQYF.

The chain has TRBV29-1 and TRBJ2-5; TRBD1 agrees at 9 bases. The CDR3 has 15 amino acids. Trimming at V came to 4 bases and at J to 4 bases, leaving 10 bases not matched to a gene. The germline V gene encodes CDR1 SQVTM and CDR2 ANQGSEA. This chain's CDR3 is CSVGRRGTGTETQYF. Written as DNA, the CDR3 is TGCAGCGTTGGCCGAAGAGGGACAGGGACAGAGACCCAGTACTTC.

This clonotype was seen more than once but under ten times. The chain couples TRBV3-1 to TRBJ2-5, with 8 bases that match TRBD2. The ends lost 7 bases at V and 3 bases at J; junction bases unmatched: 13. The germline CDR1 and CDR2 sequences are LGHDT and YNNKEL (reference sequence). The CDR3 is 16 amino acids. The CDR3 DNA reads TGTGCCAGCACCCGAGAGGGGACTAGAGCCGAAGAGACCCAGTACTTC. Its protein product is CASTREGTRAEETQYF.

The V gene is TRBV5-1, the J gene TRBJ2-7; 10 nucleotides agree with TRBD2. Trimming at V came to 4 bases and at J to 2 bases, leaving 6 bases not matched to a gene. The CDR3 consists of 15 residues. Germline V gives CDR1 SGHRS, CDR2 YFSETQ. The CDR3 spells CASSPSGSGTYEQYF. The CDR3, as DNA: TGCGCCAGCAGCCCTAGCGGGAGTGGGACCTACGAGCAGTACTTC.

This clonotype was seen repeatedly, ten times or more. The J gene is TRBJ2-7, the V gene TRBV24-1, with D hard to call. The V end was cut by 5 bases, the J end by 3 bases, with 10 bases between. Germline V gives CDR1 KGHDR, CDR2 SFDVKD. CDR3 length: 13 amino acids. The CDR3 DNA is TGTGCCACCAGTGCGGCGGATCTCTACGAGCAGTACTTC. Its translation: CATSAADLYEQYF.

The CDR3 reads CASSLEPGTSYNEQFF. The CDR3 DNA reads as TGTGCCAGCAGCTTAGAGCCGGGAACCTCCTACAATGAGCAGTTCTTC. This chain joins TRBV7-2 and TRBJ2-1; D may be TRBD2 (5 bases). Trimming cost V 1 base and J 0 bases, with 10 bases left between them. Germline lookup yields CDR1 SGHTA and CDR2 FQGNSA. This CDR3 has 16 amino acids.

The chain recombines TRBV29-1 with TRBJ2-5, with 9 bases fitting TRBD1. The closer fit of TRBJ2-7 to the DNA end suggests the J call may be wrong. The CDR3 contains 15 residues. Germline CDR1 reads SQVTM; CDR2 reads ANQGSEA. The CDR3 is CSVPVLGQGNHEQYF. Here the CDR3 DNA reads TGCAGCGTCCCGGTCCTGGGACAGGGTAACCACGAGCAGTACTTC.

V and J are TRBV4-2 and TRBJ2-5; tentative D call: TRBD2 (5 bases). V shed 0 bases and J shed 1 base, with 6 bases lying between them. Germline V CDR1 and CDR2: LGHNA, YNFKEQ. This CDR3 is built from 14 residues. This chain's CDR3 is CASSQDSAQETQYF. The DNA of the CDR3 is TGTGCCAGCAGCCAAGATAGCGCCCAAGAGACCCAGTACTTC.

To note about this clonotype: One end of the junction fails to match germline, which may point to a read error. The chain uses TRBV10-3 and TRBJ2-7, with D maybe TRBD1 (5 bases). CDR1 is ENHRY and CDR2 is SYGVKD in the germline V gene. This CDR3 comprises 13 residues. The CDR3: CAISGDSSYERYF. The CDR3 nucleotides are TGTGCCATCAGTGGAGACAGCTCCTACGAGCGGTACTTC.

This clonotype was detected only a few times. The rearrangement uses TRBV7-9 and TRBJ2-2; no clear D. The CDR3 length is 15 residues. The germline V gene encodes CDR1 SEHNR and CDR2 FQNEAQ (reference sequence). Trimming took off 5 bases at V and 7 bases at J, with 17 bases between the two ends. CDR3 nucleotide sequence: TGTGCCAGCAGCCCCGTTGGCAGGAACGTCGGGGAGCTGTTTTTT. The encoded protein is CASSPVGRNVGELFF.

The chain carries TRBV20-1 and TRBJ2-7; 7 bases fit TRBD2. Germline CDR1 DFQATT, CDR2 SNEGSKA (reference sequence). V was clipped by 3 bases and J by 7 bases; unmatched bases: 9. This CDR3 is built from 13 residues. CDR3: CSASTSVVNEQYF. In DNA, the CDR3 is TGCAGTGCTAGCACTAGCGTAGTCAATGAGCAGTACTTC.

The J gene is TRBJ1-5, the V gene TRBV24-1; perhaps TRBD1 as D (5 bases). With 4 bases removed from V and 7 bases from J, the gap between germline ends came to 13 bases. This CDR3 is 14 amino acids long. Germline-derived CDR1 and CDR2 are KGHDR and SFDVKD. CDR3 in amino acids: CATSDRAGYQPQHF. The DNA of the CDR3 is TGTGCCACCAGTGACCGGGCAGGGTACCAGCCCCAGCATTTT.

The chain uses TRBV11-3 and TRBJ2-3, with 7 bases fitting TRBD1. CDR1 SGHNT and CDR2 YENEEA come from the germline V gene. V gave up 5 bases and J gave up 1 base; unmatched junction bases: 3. The CDR3 has 14 residues. In DNA form, the CDR3 reads TGTGCCAGCAGCCGGGACAGACGCACAGATACGCAGTATTTT. It encodes CASSRDRRTDTQYF. The full variable domain, with the rest looked up from reference TRBV11-3 and TRBJ2-3, is EAGVVQSPRYKIIEKKQPVAFWCNPISGHNTLYWYLQNLGQGPELLIRYENEEAVDDSQLPKDRFSAERLKGVDSTLKIQPAELGDSAVYLCASSRDRRTDTQYFGPGTRLTVL.

This clonotype was recorded a few times. The gene calls are TRBV20-1 and TRBJ2-3; TRBD2 matches 11 bases. V dropped 1 base and J dropped 6; count of bases not matched to a gene: 6. The CDR3 extends over 15 amino acids. Germline V gene lookup returns CDR1 DFQATT and CDR2 SNEGSKA (reference sequence). CDR3: CSARVAGGKEDTQYF. CDR3 coding DNA: TGCAGTGCTAGAGTAGCGGGAGGGAAAGAGGATACGCAGTATTTT.

The chain couples TRBV7-2 to TRBJ2-5; D gene uncertain. Looked up from germline, CDR1 is SGHTA and CDR2 is FQGNSA. V was trimmed by 5 bases and J by 4 bases, leaving 11 bases between them. This CDR3 spans 13 amino acids. The CDR3 loop reads CASSRRRGETQYF. CDR3 in DNA: TGTGCCAGCAGCCGAAGGCGTGGAGAGACCCAGTACTTC.